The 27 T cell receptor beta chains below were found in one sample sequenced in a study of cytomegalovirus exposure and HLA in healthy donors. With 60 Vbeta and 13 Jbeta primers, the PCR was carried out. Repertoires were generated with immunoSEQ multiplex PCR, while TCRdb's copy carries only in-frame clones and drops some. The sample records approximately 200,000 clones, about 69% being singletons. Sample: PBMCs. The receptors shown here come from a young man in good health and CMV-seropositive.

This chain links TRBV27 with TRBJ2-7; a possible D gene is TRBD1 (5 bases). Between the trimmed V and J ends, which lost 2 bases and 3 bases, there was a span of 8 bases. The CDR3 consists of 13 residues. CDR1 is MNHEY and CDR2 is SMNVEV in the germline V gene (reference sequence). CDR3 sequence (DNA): TGTGCCAGCAGTTTACAGGGTCACTACGAGCAGTACTTC. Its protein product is CASSLQGHYEQYF.

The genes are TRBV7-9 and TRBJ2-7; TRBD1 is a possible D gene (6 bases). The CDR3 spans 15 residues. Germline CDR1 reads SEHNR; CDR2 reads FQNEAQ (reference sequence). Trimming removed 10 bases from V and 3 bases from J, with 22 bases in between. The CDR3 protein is CATRTVSLNNYEQYF. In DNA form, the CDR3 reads TGTGCCACCCGGACAGTTTCTTTAAATAACTACGAGCAGTACTTC.

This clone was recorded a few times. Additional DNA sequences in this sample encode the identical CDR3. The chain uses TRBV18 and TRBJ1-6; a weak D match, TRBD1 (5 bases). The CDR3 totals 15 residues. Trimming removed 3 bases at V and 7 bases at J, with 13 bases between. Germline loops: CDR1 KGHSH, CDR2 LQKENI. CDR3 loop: CASSPSAQGNSPLHF. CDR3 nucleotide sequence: TGTGCCAGCTCACCTAGTGCCCAGGGCAATTCACCCCTCCACTTT.

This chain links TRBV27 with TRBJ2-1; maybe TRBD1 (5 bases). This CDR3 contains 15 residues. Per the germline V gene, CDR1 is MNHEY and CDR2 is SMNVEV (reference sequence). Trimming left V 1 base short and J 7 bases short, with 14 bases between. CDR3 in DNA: TGTGCCAGCAGTTTATGGCTGGGGCCGGAAAATGAGCAGTTCTTC. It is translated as CASSLWLGPENEQFF.

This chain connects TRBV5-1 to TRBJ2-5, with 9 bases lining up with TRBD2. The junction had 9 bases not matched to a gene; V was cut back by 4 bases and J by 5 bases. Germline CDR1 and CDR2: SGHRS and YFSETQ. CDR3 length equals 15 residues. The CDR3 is CASSPRTSAGETQYF. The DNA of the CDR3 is TGCGCCAGCAGCCCTAGGACTAGCGCCGGGGAGACCCAGTACTTC.

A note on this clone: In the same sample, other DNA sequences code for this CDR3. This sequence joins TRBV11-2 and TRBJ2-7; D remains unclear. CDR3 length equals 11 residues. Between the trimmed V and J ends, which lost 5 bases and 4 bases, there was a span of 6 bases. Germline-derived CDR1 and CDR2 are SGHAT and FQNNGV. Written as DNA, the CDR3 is TGTGCCAGCAGCCGGGTTTACGAGCAGTACTTC. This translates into CASSRVYEQYF.

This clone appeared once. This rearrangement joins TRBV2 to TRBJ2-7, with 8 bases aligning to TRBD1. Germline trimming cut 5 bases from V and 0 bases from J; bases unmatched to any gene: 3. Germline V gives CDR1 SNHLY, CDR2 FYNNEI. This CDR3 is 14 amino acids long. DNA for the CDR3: TGTGCCAGCAGTCGACAGGGGACCTCCTACGAGCAGTACTTC. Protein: CASSRQGTSYEQYF. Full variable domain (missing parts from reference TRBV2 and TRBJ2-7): EPEVTQTPSHQVTQMGQEVILRCVPISNHLYFYWYRQILGQKVEFLVSFYNNEISEKSEIFDDQFSVERPDGSNFTLKIRSTKLEDSAMYFCASSRQGTSYEQYFGPGTRLTVT.

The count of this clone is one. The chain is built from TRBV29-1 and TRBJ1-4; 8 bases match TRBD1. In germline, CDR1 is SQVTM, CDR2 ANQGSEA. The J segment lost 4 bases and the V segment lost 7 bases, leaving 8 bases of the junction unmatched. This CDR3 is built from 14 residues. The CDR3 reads CSALRGQNNEKLFF. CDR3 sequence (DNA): TGCAGCGCCCTCAGGGGGCAGAATAATGAAAAACTGTTTTTT.

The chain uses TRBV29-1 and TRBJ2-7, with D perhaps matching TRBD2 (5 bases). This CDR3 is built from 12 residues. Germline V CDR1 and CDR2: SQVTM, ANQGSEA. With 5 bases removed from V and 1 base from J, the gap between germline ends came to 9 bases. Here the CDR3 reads CSVTLASYEQYF. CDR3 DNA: TGCAGCGTTACCCTAGCTTCCTACGAGCAGTACTTC.

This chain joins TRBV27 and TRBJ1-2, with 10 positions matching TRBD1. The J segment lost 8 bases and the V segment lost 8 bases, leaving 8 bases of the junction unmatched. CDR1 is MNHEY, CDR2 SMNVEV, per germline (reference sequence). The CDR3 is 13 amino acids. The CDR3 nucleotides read TGTGCCAGCCCCGGGACAGGGGTGAGGGGCTACACCTTC. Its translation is CASPGTGVRGYTF.

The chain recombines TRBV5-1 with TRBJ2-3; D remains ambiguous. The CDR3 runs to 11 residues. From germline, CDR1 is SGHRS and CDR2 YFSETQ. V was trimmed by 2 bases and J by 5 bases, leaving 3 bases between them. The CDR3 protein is CASSFGDTQYF. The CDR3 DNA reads TGCGCCAGCAGCTTCGGAGATACGCAGTATTTT.

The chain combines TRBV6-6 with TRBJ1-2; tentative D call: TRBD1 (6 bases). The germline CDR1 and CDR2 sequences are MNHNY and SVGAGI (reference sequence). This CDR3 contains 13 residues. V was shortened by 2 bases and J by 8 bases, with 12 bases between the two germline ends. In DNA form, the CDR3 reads TGTGCCAGCAGTTACAATGGGGGCGCGGGCTACACCTTC. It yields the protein CASSYNGGAGYTF.

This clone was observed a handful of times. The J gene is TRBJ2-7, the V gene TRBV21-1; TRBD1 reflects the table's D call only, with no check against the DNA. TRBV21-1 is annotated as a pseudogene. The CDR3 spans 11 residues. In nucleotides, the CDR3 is TGTGCCAGCAGCCGATGGGGCGATGGATACTTC. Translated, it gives CASSRWGDGYF.

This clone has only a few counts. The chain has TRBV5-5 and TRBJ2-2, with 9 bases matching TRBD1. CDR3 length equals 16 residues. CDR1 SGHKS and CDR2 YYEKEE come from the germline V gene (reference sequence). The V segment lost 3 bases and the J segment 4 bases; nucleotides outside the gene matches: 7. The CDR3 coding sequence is TGTGCCAGCAGCTGGGGACAGGGACTTTCCACCGGGGAGCTGTTTTTT. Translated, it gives CASSWGQGLSTGELFF.

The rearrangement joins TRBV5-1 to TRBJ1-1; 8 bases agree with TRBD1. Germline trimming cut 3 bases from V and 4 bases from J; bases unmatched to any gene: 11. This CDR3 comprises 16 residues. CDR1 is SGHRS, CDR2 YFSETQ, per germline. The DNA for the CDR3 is TGCGCCAGCAGCTCCCAGGGGGCCGTGGGCGGCACTGAAGCTTTCTTT. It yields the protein CASSSQGAVGGTEAFF.

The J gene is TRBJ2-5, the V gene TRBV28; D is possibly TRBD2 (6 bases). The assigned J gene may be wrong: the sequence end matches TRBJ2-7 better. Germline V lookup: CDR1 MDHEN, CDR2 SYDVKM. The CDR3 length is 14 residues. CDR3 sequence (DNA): TGTGCCAGCAGTTTACACGGCGGGGAATACGAGCAGTACTTC. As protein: CASSLHGGEYEQYF.

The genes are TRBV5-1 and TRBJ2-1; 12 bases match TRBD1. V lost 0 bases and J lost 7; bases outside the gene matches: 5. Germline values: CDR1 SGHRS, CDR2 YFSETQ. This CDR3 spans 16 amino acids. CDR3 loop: CASSLEGQGAFNEQFF. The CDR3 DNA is TGCGCCAGCAGCTTGGAGGGACAGGGGGCTTTTAATGAGCAGTTCTTC.

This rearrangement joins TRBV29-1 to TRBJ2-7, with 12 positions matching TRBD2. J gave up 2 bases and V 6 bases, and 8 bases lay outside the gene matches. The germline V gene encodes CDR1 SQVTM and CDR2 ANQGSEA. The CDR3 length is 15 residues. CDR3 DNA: TGCAGCGTCGCTACACTAGCGGGGGGAGCCTACGAGCAGTACTTC. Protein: CSVATLAGGAYEQYF.

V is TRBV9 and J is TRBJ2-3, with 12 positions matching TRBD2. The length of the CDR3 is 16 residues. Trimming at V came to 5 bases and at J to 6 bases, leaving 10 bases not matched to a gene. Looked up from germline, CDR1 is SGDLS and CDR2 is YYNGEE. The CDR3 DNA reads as TGTGCCAGCAGTTACGGACTAGCGGGGCGTCCGGATACGCAGTATTTT. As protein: CASSYGLAGRPDTQYF. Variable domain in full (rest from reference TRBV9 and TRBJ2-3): DSGVTQTPKHLITATGQRVTLRCSPRSGDLSVYWYQQSLDQGLQFLIQYYNGEERAKGNILERFSAQQFPDLHSELNLSSLELGDSALYFCASSYGLAGRPDTQYFGPGTRLTVL.

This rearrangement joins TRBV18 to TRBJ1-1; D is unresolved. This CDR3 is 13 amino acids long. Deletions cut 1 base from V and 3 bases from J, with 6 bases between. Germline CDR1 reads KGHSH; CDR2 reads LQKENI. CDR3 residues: CASSPRRDTEAFF. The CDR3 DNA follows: TGTGCCAGCTCACCACGGCGGGACACTGAAGCTTTCTTT.

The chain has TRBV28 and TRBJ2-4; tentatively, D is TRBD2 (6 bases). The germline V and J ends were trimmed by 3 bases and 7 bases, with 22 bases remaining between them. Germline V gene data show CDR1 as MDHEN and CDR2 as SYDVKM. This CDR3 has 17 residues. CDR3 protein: CASSFGPGAGPRNIQYF. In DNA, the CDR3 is TGTGCCAGCAGTTTTGGCCCGGGAGCAGGGCCGAGGAACATTCAGTACTTC. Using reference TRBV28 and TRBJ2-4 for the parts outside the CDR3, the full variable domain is DVKVTQSSRYLVKRTGEKVFLECVQDMDHENMFWYRQDPGLGLRLIYFSYDVKMKEKGDIPEGYSVSREKKERFSLILESASTNQTSMYLCASSFGPGAGPRNIQYFGAGTRLSVL.

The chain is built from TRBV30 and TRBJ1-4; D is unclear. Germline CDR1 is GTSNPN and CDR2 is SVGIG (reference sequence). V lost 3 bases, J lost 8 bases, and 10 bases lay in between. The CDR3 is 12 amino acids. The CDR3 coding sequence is TGTGCCTGGAGCGGGGTTGGGGAAAAACTGTTTTTT. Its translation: CAWSGVGEKLFF.

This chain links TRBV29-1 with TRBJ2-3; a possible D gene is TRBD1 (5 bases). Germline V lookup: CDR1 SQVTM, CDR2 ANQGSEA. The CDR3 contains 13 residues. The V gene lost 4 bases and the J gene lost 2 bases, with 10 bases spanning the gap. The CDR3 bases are TGCAGCGTTGGGGGCCGCCTCACAGATACGCAGTATTTT. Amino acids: CSVGGRLTDTQYF.

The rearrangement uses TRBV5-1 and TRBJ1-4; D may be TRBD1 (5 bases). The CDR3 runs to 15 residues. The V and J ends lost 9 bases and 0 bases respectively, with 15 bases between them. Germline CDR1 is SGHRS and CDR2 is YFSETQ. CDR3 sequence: CATRRAFATNEKLFF. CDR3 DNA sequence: TGCGCCACACGCAGGGCGTTTGCAACTAATGAAAAACTGTTTTTT.

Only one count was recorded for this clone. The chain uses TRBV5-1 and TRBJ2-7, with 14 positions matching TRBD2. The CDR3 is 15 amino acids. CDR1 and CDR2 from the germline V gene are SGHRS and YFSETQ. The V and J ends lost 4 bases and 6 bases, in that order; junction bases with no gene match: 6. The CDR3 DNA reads TGCGCCAGCAGCCCCCTCGGACTAGCGGGAGGCGAGCAGTACTTC. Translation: CASSPLGLAGGEQYF.

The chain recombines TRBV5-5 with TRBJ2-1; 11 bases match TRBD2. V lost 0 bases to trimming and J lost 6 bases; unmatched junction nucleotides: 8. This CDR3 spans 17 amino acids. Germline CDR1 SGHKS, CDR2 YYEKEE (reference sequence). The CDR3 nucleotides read TGTGCCAGCAGCTTGGCATCGAGACTAGCGGGACTCAATGAGCAGTTCTTC. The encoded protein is CASSLASRLAGLNEQFF.

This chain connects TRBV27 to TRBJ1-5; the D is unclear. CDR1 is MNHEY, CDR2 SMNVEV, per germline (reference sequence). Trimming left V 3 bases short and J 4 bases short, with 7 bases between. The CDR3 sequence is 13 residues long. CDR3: CASSFESNQPQHF. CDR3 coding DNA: TGTGCCAGCAGTTTTGAGAGTAATCAGCCCCAGCATTTT.